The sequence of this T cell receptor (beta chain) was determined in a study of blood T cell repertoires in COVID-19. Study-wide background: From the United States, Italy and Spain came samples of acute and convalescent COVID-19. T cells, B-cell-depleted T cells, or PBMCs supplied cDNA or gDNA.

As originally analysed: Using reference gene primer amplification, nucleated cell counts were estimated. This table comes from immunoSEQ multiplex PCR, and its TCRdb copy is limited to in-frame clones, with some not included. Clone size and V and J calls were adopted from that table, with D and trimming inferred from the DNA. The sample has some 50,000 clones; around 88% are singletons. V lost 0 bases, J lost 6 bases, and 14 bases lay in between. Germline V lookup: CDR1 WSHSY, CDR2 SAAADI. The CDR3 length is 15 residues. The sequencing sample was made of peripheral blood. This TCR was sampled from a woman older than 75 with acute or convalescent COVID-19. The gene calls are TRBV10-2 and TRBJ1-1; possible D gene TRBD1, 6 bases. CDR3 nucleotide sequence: TGCGCCAGCAGTGAGTCGGGGGTCACAGGGCCTGAAGCTTTCTTT. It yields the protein CASSESGVTGPEAFF.